The clone carrying this T cell receptor (beta chain) showed up many times. What it binds is unknown. The sample of blood was obtained at first hyperthyroidism diagnosis (before any ophthalmopathy symptoms). This sample stems from a study of T cells in Graves' hyperthyroidism and ophthalmopathy. On the study more broadly: Blood was drawn when the patient was first diagnosed and still untreated. Overall study results and limits: Most expanded thyroid clonotypes above 0.001 recurred in blood. Model output signaled ophthalmopathy a median 6.5 months ahead of onset.

The CDR3 sequence is 16 residues long. CDR1 is SQVTM, CDR2 ANQGSEA, per germline. The V gene lost 4 bases and the J gene lost 0 bases, with 18 bases spanning the gap. Regions amplified from RNA transcripts were the TCR beta CDR3 regions. The TCR CDR3 was amplified in a first-round RT-PCR using the HTBI primer set. TCRdb reanalysed the multiplex PCR reads using MiXCR and keeps one entry per CDR3 protein. The sample includes under 300,000 distinct CDR3 sequences, less than 30% of them seen just once. Sequencing input: blood. The chain uses TRBV29-1 and TRBJ1-1; no reliable D call. This TCR came from a middle-aged man with Graves' hyperthyroidism that later progressed to Graves' ophthalmopathy. As DNA, the CDR3 is TGCAGCGTTGTGGGAGTTCTTGTTCGAATGAACACTGAAGCTTTCTTT. Protein: CSVVGVLVRMNTEAFF.